These T cell receptor beta chains were read from a single sample in a study of blood T cell repertoires in COVID-19. Some clones are missing from TCRdb's copy, which holds only in-frame ones; the method was immunoSEQ multiplex PCR. The profile shows approximately 100,000 clones, around 80% of them singletons. The sequencing input was peripheral blood. These receptor sequences come from a human donor in a cohort sampled during active or convalescent COVID-19. Each CDR3 is given with its conserved first and last residue. The D gene is left open where the match is weak. Clone size is stated in some rows and not others, as once, few, many or a class when expanded.

J	D	size	V	CDR3	DNA
TRBJ1-4	-	-	TRBV5-1	CASSLSGSANEKLFF	TGCGCCAGCAGCTTGTCCGGGTCAGCAAATGAAAAACTGTTTTTT
TRBJ1-1	-	-	TRBV29-1	CSVEGGGVGTEAFF	TGCAGCGTTGAAGGGGGAGGGGTGGGCACTGAAGCTTTCTTT
TRBJ2-7	TRBD2	-	TRBV6-2/TRBV6-3	CASSDPAGEYEQYF	TGTGCCAGCAGCGATCCAGCGGGGGAATACGAGCAGTACTTC
TRBJ1-1	-	-	TRBV11-3	CASSLSAGKTEAFF	TGTGCCAGCAGCTTATCAGCGGGGAAGACTGAAGCTTTCTTT
TRBJ2-7	-	once	TRBV6-2/TRBV6-3	CASSSSPRQGTYEQYF	TGTGCCAGCAGTTCCTCTCCCCGGCAGGGCACCTACGAGCAGTACTTC
TRBJ1-5	TRBD1	once	TRBV4-3	CASSQDLSTRQGTQPQHF	TGCGCCAGCAGCCAAGATTTAAGTACAAGACAGGGAACTCAGCCCCAGCATTTT
TRBJ1-2	-	-	TRBV5-6	CASSLTQGYYGYTF	TGTGCCAGCAGCTTGACCCAGGGGTACTATGGCTACACCTTC
TRBJ2-3	TRBD2	-	TRBV28	CASSPRSGGLVDTQYF	TGTGCCAGCAGTCCCAGAAGCGGGGGGCTGGTTGATACGCAGTATTTT
TRBJ2-3	TRBD2	once	TRBV9	CASSELAGGLLSGTQYF	TGTGCCAGCAGCGAACTAGCGGGGGGTCTATTGTCGGGTACGCAGTATTTT
TRBJ1-2	-	-	TRBV11-2	CASRQTAPQSLRGYTF	TGTGCCAGCAGGCAGACAGCCCCACAGTCCCTCCGGGGCTACACCTTC
TRBJ2-2	TRBD1	-	TRBV7-9	CASSLRQGAFNTGELFF	TGTGCCAGCAGCCTCAGACAGGGGGCGTTTAACACCGGGGAGCTGTTTTTT
TRBJ1-6	-	once	TRBV6-5	CASRPDRSRPLHF	TGTGCCAGCAGACCCGACAGGTCCCGACCCCTCCACTTT
TRBJ2-1	TRBD2	-	TRBV19	CASHSGGNNEQFF	TGTGCCAGCCATAGCGGGGGCAACAATGAGCAGTTCTTC
TRBJ1-5	-	once	TRBV5-5	CASSLGGINQPQHF	TGTGCCAGCAGCTTGGGCGGGATCAATCAGCCCCAGCATTTT
TRBJ2-5	TRBD2	-	TRBV6-2/TRBV6-3	CASSPGGSQKTQYF	TGTGCCAGCAGTCCCGGGGGGAGTCAAAAGACCCAGTACTTC
TRBJ2-1	-	-	TRBV7-2	CASSLKRNEQFF	TGTGCCAGCAGCTTGAAGCGGAATGAGCAGTTCTTC
TRBJ2-5	TRBD2	-	TRBV6-2/TRBV6-3	CASSYALSSGGGKTQYF	TGTGCCAGCAGTTACGCTTTGTCTAGCGGGGGAGGGAAGACCCAGTACTTC
TRBJ2-5	-	-	TRBV7-2	CASSLRTVNQETQYF	TGTGCCAGCAGCCTCCGGACAGTCAACCAAGAGACCCAGTACTTC
TRBJ2-1	-	few	TRBV5-5	CASSRLSGGAYNEQFF	TGTGCCAGCAGCCGGCTGAGCGGAGGGGCGTACAATGAGCAGTTCTTC
TRBJ2-5	TRBD1	-	TRBV5-5	CASSSVQGVRETQYF	TGTGCCAGCAGCTCCGTACAGGGGGTGAGGGAGACCCAGTACTTC
TRBJ2-6	-	-	TRBV19	CASSILGQGNSGANVLTF	TGTGCCAGTAGTATTTTGGGGCAGGGGAACTCTGGGGCCAACGTCCTGACTTTC
TRBJ2-5	-	-	TRBV18	CASSRDKGDQETQYF	TGTGCCAGCTCAAGGGACAAAGGGGACCAAGAGACCCAGTACTTC
TRBJ2-2	TRBD1	-	TRBV6-2/TRBV6-3	CASSSRDRGRSGELFF	TGTGCCAGCAGTTCCCGGGACAGGGGGCGTTCCGGGGAGCTGTTTTTT
TRBJ1-5	-	few	TRBV7-2	CASSVGPGLQPQHF	TGTGCCAGCAGCGTCGGTCCAGGGTTGCAGCCCCAGCATTTT
TRBJ1-5	-	few	TRBV27	CASSFTGFFSNQPQHF	TGTGCCAGCAGTTTTACAGGGTTTTTCAGCAATCAGCCCCAGCATTTT
TRBJ1-5	-	once	TRBV18	CASSRQGYSNQPQHF	TGTGCCAGCTCACGCCAGGGGTATAGCAATCAGCCCCAGCATTTT
TRBJ2-7	-	-	TRBV27	CASSKGRSSYEQYF	TGTGCCAGCAGCAAGGGGCGCAGCTCCTACGAGCAGTACTTC
TRBJ1-2	-	few	TRBV5-6	CASSLVEGFGGGYTF	TGTGCCAGCAGCTTGGTGGAGGGGTTCGGCGGTGGCTACACCTTC
TRBJ2-4	-	-	TRBV15	CATSSGLRNIQYF	TGTGCCACCAGCAGCGGACTCCGGAACATTCAGTACTTC
TRBJ2-3	TRBD2	-	TRBV6-6	CASSYSVGGRADTQYF	TGTGCCAGCAGTTACTCGGTAGGCGGGAGGGCGGATACGCAGTATTTT
TRBJ1-2	-	-	TRBV7-8	CASSRRLGTSNYGYTF	TGTGCCAGCAGCCGGCGCTTGGGGACTTCTAACTATGGCTACACCTTC
TRBJ2-3	-	-	TRBV9	CASSVDLTGWQYF	TGTGCCAGCAGCGTAGATCTTACGGGGTGGCAGTATTTT
TRBJ2-7	TRBD2	-	TRBV28	CASSVGTSGRAYEQYF	TGTGCCAGCAGTGTAGGGACTAGCGGGAGGGCCTACGAGCAGTACTTC
TRBJ1-6	TRBD1	-	TRBV13	CASSLGGDSSGYSPLHF	TGTGCCAGCAGCCTCGGGGGGGACAGCTCGGGTTATTCACCCCTCCACTTT
TRBJ1-2	-	-	TRBV3-1/TRBV3-2	CASSQGTPLSRGYTF	TGTGCCAGCAGCCAAGGGACTCCTCTGAGTCGGGGCTACACCTTC
TRBJ2-2	TRBD2	-	TRBV5-1	CASAEAGANTGELFF	TGCGCCTCCGCCGAGGCGGGGGCGAACACCGGGGAGCTGTTTTTT
TRBJ2-2	-	-	TRBV11-3	CASSATGNTGELFF	TGTGCCAGCAGCGCGACAGGGAACACCGGGGAGCTGTTTTTT
TRBJ2-7	-	once	TRBV7-9	CASSLLQQGSQYF	TGTGCCAGCAGCTTACTCCAGCAGGGCTCCCAGTACTTC
TRBJ2-1	-	-	TRBV5-1	CASSPIPAGLYNEQFF	TGCGCCAGCAGCCCCATTCCGGCAGGACTTTACAATGAGCAGTTCTTC
TRBJ2-2	TRBD2	once	TRBV7-8	CASSTGGANTGELFF	TGTGCCAGCAGCACCGGGGGGGCTAACACCGGGGAGCTGTTTTTT
TRBJ2-1	TRBD2	-	TRBV7-9	CASSLDGLAGGGYNEQFF	TGTGCCAGCAGCTTAGACGGGCTAGCGGGGGGAGGATACAATGAGCAGTTCTTC
TRBJ2-1	TRBD2	-	TRBV11-3	CASSLGRPSREVSPYNEQFF	TGTGCCAGCAGCTTAGGAAGACCCTCCCGGGAGGTCAGTCCCTACAATGAGCAGTTCTTC
TRBJ2-7	TRBD2	-	TRBV10-3	CAISESTSGSFYEQYF	TGTGCCATCAGTGAGTCCACTAGCGGGAGTTTCTACGAGCAGTACTTC
TRBJ2-5	-	-	TRBV9	CASSVGYGETQYF	TGTGCCAGCAGCGTAGGGTACGGGGAGACCCAGTACTTC
TRBJ2-3	TRBD2	once	TRBV6-4	CASSDSNLAGGPPDTQYF	TGTGCCAGCAGTGACTCGAATCTGGCGGGAGGGCCGCCAGATACGCAGTATTTT
TRBJ1-2	TRBD1	-	TRBV9	CASSDGDSSYGYTF	TGTGCCAGCAGCGACGGGGACAGTTCCTATGGCTACACCTTC
TRBJ2-1	TRBD2	-	TRBV15	CATSRDWASGGSWGYNEQFF	TGTGCCACCAGCAGAGATTGGGCTAGCGGGGGGTCCTGGGGATACAATGAGCAGTTCTTC
TRBJ2-2	-	-	TRBV5-4	CASSLAVAANTGELFF	TGTGCCAGCAGCTTGGCTGTGGCGGCGAACACCGGGGAGCTGTTTTTT
TRBJ2-7	TRBD2	once	TRBV18	CASSPVRSGLAHEQYF	TGTGCCAGCTCACCAGTTCGGTCGGGACTAGCGCATGAGCAGTACTTC
TRBJ1-1	TRBD1	-	TRBV6-2/TRBV6-3	CASSYRQGRSEAFF	TGTGCCAGCAGTTACCGACAGGGGCGAAGTGAAGCTTTCTTT
TRBJ2-5	TRBD1	-	TRBV19	CASSRASGTGEETQYF	TGTGCCAGTAGTAGAGCCTCCGGGACAGGGGAAGAGACCCAGTACTTC
TRBJ2-3	TRBD2	-	TRBV9	CASSVDLAASTDTQYF	TGTGCCAGCAGCGTAGATCTAGCGGCTAGCACAGATACGCAGTATTTT
TRBJ2-1	TRBD2	-	TRBV18	CASSPELGGGAYNEQFF	TGTGCCAGCTCACCAGAACTTGGCGGGGGGGCCTACAATGAGCAGTTCTTC
TRBJ2-7	-	-	TRBV3-1/TRBV3-2	CASSKGRVSYEQYF	TGTGCCAGCAGCAAAGGGCGGGTATCCTACGAGCAGTACTTC
TRBJ2-7	TRBD1	many	TRBV7-9	CASSPRQGWTYEQYF	TGTGCCAGCAGCCCCCGACAGGGGTGGACCTACGAGCAGTACTTC